The 18 T cell receptor beta chains reported below all come from one sample, sequenced in a study of vaccination effects on CD4 cells after COVID-19. No antigens are known for them. ViraFEST used viral peptide pools to expand antigen-specific CD4+ T cells before sequencing. The culture ran for about 11 days, and then CD4+ T cells were isolated. Recipients of the vaccine had no prior SARS-CoV-2 infection and negative nucleocapsid antibodies. Repertoires were generated with immunoSEQ multiplex PCR, while TCRdb's copy carries only in-frame clones and drops some. The sample lists 65,000 to 90,000 clones; about 70% were seen once. Sequencing used CD4+ T cells from PBMCs cultured with HCoV-NL63 spike peptides, obtained before COVID-19 vaccination. The receptor source for this set is a human donor who received a COVID-19 vaccine.

V usage is TRBV6-5 and J usage is TRBJ1-5; no clear D gene. Germline V gene lookup returns CDR1 MNHEY and CDR2 SVGAGI. V shed 6 bases and J shed 5 bases, with 8 bases lying between them. The CDR3 is 12 amino acids. This CDR3 reads CASRRLDQPQHF. The DNA for the CDR3 is TGTGCCAGCAGGAGGTTGGATCAGCCCCAGCATTTT.

This chain joins TRBV13 and TRBJ1-6; D is possibly TRBD1 (5 bases). The CDR3 is made up of 12 amino acids. With 4 bases removed from V and 14 bases from J, the gap between germline ends came to 12 bases. Per the germline V gene, CDR1 is PRHDT and CDR2 is FYEKMQ (reference sequence). CDR3 loop: CASSWGGSSLHF. The CDR3, as DNA: TGTGCCAGCAGCTGGGGGGGTTCGTCCCTCCACTTT.

V gene TRBV24-1 combines with J gene TRBJ2-3; 7 bases map to TRBD1. Trimming cost V 4 bases and J 5 bases; bases outside gene matches: 5. CDR1 and CDR2 (germline): KGHDR, SFDVKD. CDR3 size: 14 residues. CDR3 in amino acids: CATSDLTGKDTQYF. CDR3 in DNA: TGTGCCACCAGTGACCTGACAGGGAAAGATACGCAGTATTTT.

The chain has TRBV2 and TRBJ2-7, with D unresolved. The CDR3 runs 12 residues. The germline V gene has CDR1 SNHLY and CDR2 FYNNEI. Trimming shortened V by 4 bases and J by 6 bases, and 10 bases separated the two germline ends. Here the CDR3 reads CASSALGGEQYV. The CDR3 nucleotides read TGTGCCAGCAGTGCGCTGGGTGGCGAGCAGTACGTC.

This chain connects TRBV3-1 (or the pseudogene TRBV3-2) to TRBJ2-4; a possible D gene is TRBD2 (6 bases). CDR3 length: 17 residues. Germline CDR1 reads LGHDT; CDR2 reads YNNKEL (reference sequence). Trimming removed 6 bases at V and 1 base at J, with 19 bases between. CDR3 coding DNA: TGTGCCAGCAGTCCCCCCGTGAGGGAGGTGGCCAAAAACATTCAGTACTTC. Amino acids: CASSPPVREVAKNIQYF.

The chain uses TRBV18 and TRBJ1-4; 7 nucleotides line up with TRBD1. Germline V lookup: CDR1 KGHSH, CDR2 LQKENI. This CDR3 has 15 residues. V lost 5 bases and J lost 4; bases outside the gene matches: 7. The CDR3 nucleotides read TGTGCCAGCTCAGGAACAGGGGCACTTAATGAAAAACTGTTTTTT. It codes for CASSGTGALNEKLFF.

The chain is built from TRBV18 and TRBJ1-3, with 8 bases that match TRBD1. Germline CDR1 and CDR2: KGHSH and LQKENI. The length of the CDR3 is 16 residues. V shed 2 bases, J shed 2 bases, and the junction held 5 bases outside the gene matches. The CDR3 region has the DNA TGTGCCAGCTCACCATCCGCGACAGGGGCTGGAAACACCATATATTTT. This translates into CASSPSATGAGNTIYF.

The CDR3 here is CATSDWTSGEETQYF. The DNA of the CDR3 is TGTGCCACCAGTGATTGGACTAGCGGGGAAGAGACCCAGTACTTC. This chain connects TRBV24-1 to TRBJ2-5; 12 bases match TRBD2. This CDR3 has 15 residues. The germline V gene has CDR1 KGHDR and CDR2 SFDVKD. V lost 2 bases to trimming and J lost 3 bases; unmatched junction nucleotides: 0.

This chain joins TRBV16 and TRBJ1-2, with D maybe TRBD1 (5 bases). Germline V gene lookup returns CDR1 KGHSY and CDR2 FQNENV. The CDR3 contains 14 residues. Trimming shortened V by 2 bases and J by 3 bases, and 10 bases separated the two germline ends. The CDR3 DNA follows: TGTGCCAGCAGCCAAAGCAGGGCGGACTATGGCTACACCTTC. It yields the protein CASSQSRADYGYTF.

The chain links TRBV2 to TRBJ2-2; 7 nucleotides line up with TRBD1. The J segment lost 6 bases and the V segment lost 8 bases, leaving 3 bases of the junction unmatched. Germline CDR1 SNHLY, CDR2 FYNNEI. CDR3 size: 12 residues. For the CDR3, the DNA is TGTGCCAGCGGGGGACAGTCCGGGGAGCTGTTTTTT. This gives the protein CASGGQSGELFF.

This chain joins TRBV6-5 and TRBJ2-1; possibly TRBD1 or TRBD2 for D (5 bases each). V was shortened by 6 bases and J by 7 bases, with 16 bases between the two germline ends. This CDR3 is built from 14 residues. Germline loops: CDR1 MNHEY, CDR2 SVGAGI. The CDR3 loop reads CASSAGPGRNEQFF. CDR3 DNA sequence: TGTGCCAGCAGCGCCGGACCGGGGCGTAATGAGCAGTTCTTC.

This rearrangement joins TRBV19 to TRBJ2-2; 8 bases line up with TRBD1. CDR1 is LNHDA and CDR2 is SQIVND in the germline V gene (reference sequence). This CDR3 has 14 residues. J lost 1 base, V lost 6 bases, and 1 base had no gene match. The chain's CDR3 is CASRGTGNTGELFF. The CDR3 nucleotides are TGTGCCAGTAGGGGGACAGGGAACACCGGGGAGCTGTTTTTT.

The J gene is TRBJ1-4, the V gene TRBV12-5; D call uncertain. Germline V CDR1 and CDR2: LGHNT, FRNRAP. Trimming cost V 4 bases and J 8 bases, with 26 bases left between them. The CDR3 totals 18 residues. CDR3 residues: CASGSLPDGRTEIEKLFF. The CDR3 DNA reads as TGTGCTAGTGGTTCCCTCCCTGACGGGAGGACTGAGATAGAAAAACTGTTTTTT.

This CDR3 reads CASSSQAVLTF. CDR3 DNA sequence: TGTGCCAGCAGTTCCCAAGCCGTCCTGACTTTC. This chain joins TRBV28 and TRBJ2-6; D ambiguous. Looked up from germline, CDR1 is MDHEN and CDR2 is SYDVKM. Trimming took off 4 bases at V and 12 bases at J, with 7 bases between the two ends. CDR3 length equals 11 residues.

DNA of the CDR3: TGTGCCTGGAGTGTACCGAGAAGAGCTGGGGCCAACGTCCTGACTTTC. Protein: CAWSVPRRAGANVLTF. V gene TRBV30 combines with J gene TRBJ2-6; no firm D call. The CDR3 is 16 amino acids. Germline CDR1 GTSNPN, CDR2 SVGIG (reference sequence). The V end lost 0 bases, the J end lost 2 bases, and 11 bases lay between the germline ends.

The chain employs TRBV5-1 and TRBJ2-3; D not certain. CDR1 is SGHRS, CDR2 YFSETQ, per germline. Between the trimmed V and J ends, which lost 4 bases and 0 bases, there was a span of 24 bases. There are 19 residues in the CDR3. CDR3: CASSPVRPVFSSSTDTQYF. In DNA, the CDR3 is TGCGCCAGCAGCCCCGTAAGACCAGTCTTTAGTTCTAGCACAGATACGCAGTATTTT. Full variable domain (remainder filled in from reference TRBV5-1 and TRBJ2-3): KAGVTQTPRYLIKTRGQQVTLSCSPISGHRSVSWYQQTPGQGLQFLFEYFSETQRNKGNFPGRFSGRQFSNSRSEMNVSTLELGDSALYLCASSPVRPVFSSSTDTQYFGPGTRLTVL.

The rearrangement links TRBV4-1 to TRBJ2-7; 8 bases map to TRBD2. Per the germline V gene, CDR1 is MGHRA and CDR2 is YSYEKL. Trimming at V came to 6 bases and at J to 0 bases, leaving 7 bases not matched to a gene. This CDR3 region has 15 residues. The DNA for the CDR3 is TGCGCCAGCAGACTCACGGGGGGGGCCTCCTACGAGCAGTACGTC. Translation: CASRLTGGASYEQYV.

This clone was seen a single time. The rearrangement joins TRBV6-5 to TRBJ1-3; TRBD1 is a possible D gene (5 bases). With 5 bases removed from V and 0 bases from J, the gap between germline ends came to 11 bases. The CDR3 has 15 residues. The germline CDR1 and CDR2 sequences are MNHEY and SVGAGI. The CDR3 is CASSIGTDSGNTIYF. CDR3 nucleotides: TGTGCCAGCAGTATCGGGACGGACTCTGGAAACACCATATATTTT.